This T cell receptor beta chain was captured in a study of T cells in pancreatic ductal adenocarcinoma. The study, taken as a whole, reports: The resected cohort was biased toward the minority with early-stage disease. No significant tumor-blood clonality difference; means were about 0.11 and 0.072. Comparisons of tumor and blood clonality may show falsely lower tumor diversity. Blood had more productive templates and roughly 8-fold more unique clonotypes than tumor.

About this clone itself: No antigen is known for it.

Selected pancreatic ductal adenocarcinoma patients had undergone surgery without neoadjuvant therapy. Produced via immunoSEQ multiplex PCR; TCRdb's table is partial and in-frame only. Here the sample spans approximately 97,000 clones, over 90% being singletons. V trimming: 3 bases; J trimming: 6 bases; junction bases outside the gene matches: 6. This CDR3 is built from 14 residues. CDR1 SGHTA and CDR2 FQGTGA come from the germline V gene. Input material: PBMCs. The V call is TRBV7-3, the J call TRBJ2-7; 9 bases map to TRBD2. The receptor was derived from a human donor with pancreatic ductal adenocarcinoma. In DNA form, the CDR3 reads TGTGCCAGCAGCTTCTTAGCGGGAGCAACCGAGCAGTACTTC. It encodes CASSFLAGATEQYF.